These 29 T cell receptor beta chains share one sample of origin, sequenced in a study of a mutant IDH1 vaccine in newly diagnosed glioma (dated by TCRdb to the early 2020s). To prepare the library, the immunoSEQ multiplex PCR assay was applied. As stored in TCRdb, this immuneACCESS dataset retains in-frame rearrangements with V and J assigned. A fraction of the clones does not appear; measured against another copy, unresolved V genes explain less than half of the discrepancy, and the remainder lacks a known reason. The sample table lists approximately 37,000 clones, 82% of them with a count of one. The top ten hold around 19% of the sample. Which antigens these TCRs recognize remains unknown. According to the study, the label for this sample's time point signals: week 47, end of study. Each vaccine dose was 300 ug of a 20-mer mutant IDH1 peptide in Montanide, given subcutaneously with topical imiquimod.

Sample: PBMCs, taken from a glioma patient whose treatment included an IDH1 peptide vaccine. These receptors were collected from a man in his late teens or twenties with glioma. Some clones in this sample may be carry-over from other donors' samples.

The chain is built from TRBV5-8 and TRBJ2-7, with D tentatively TRBD2 (6 bases). The CDR3 is made up of 14 amino acids. With 4 bases removed from V and 0 bases from J, the gap between germline ends came to 11 bases. Germline V gives CDR1 SGHTS, CDR2 YDEGEE. CDR3 in DNA: TGTGCCAGCAGCGGGGGAGGTACCTCCTACGAGCAGTACTTC. Residues: CASSGGGTSYEQYF. The full variable domain, rest sourced from reference TRBV5-8 and TRBJ2-7, is EAGVTQSPTHLIKTRGQQATLRCSPISGHTSVYWYQQALGLGLQFLLWYDEGEERNRGNFPPRFSGRQFPNYSSELNVNALELEDSALYLCASSGGGTSYEQYFGPGTRLTVT.

This clone was counted once. The J gene is TRBJ1-3, the V gene TRBV18; D gene ambiguous. Looked up from germline, CDR1 is KGHSH and CDR2 is LQKENI. This CDR3 is built from 15 residues. V was trimmed by 3 bases and J by 0 bases, leaving 9 bases between them. The CDR3, as DNA: TGTGCCAGCTCACCCACCGCAGCCTCTGGAAACACCATATATTTT. Translated: CASSPTAASGNTIYF.

The chain recombines TRBV5-4 with TRBJ1-4; 10 bases are a match to TRBD1. Germline CDR1 SGHNT, CDR2 YYREEE (reference sequence). The CDR3 contains 15 residues. The trim removed 4 bases at V and 12 bases at J, leaving 12 bases unmatched. The CDR3 reads CASSRGTGVMKELFF. Written as DNA, the CDR3 is TGTGCCAGCAGCCGGGGGACAGGGGTAATGAAGGAACTGTTTTTT.

The chain links TRBV30 to TRBJ1-2, with D hard to call. The CDR3 is 12 residues long. Between the trimmed V and J ends, which lost 4 bases and 7 bases, there was a span of 13 bases. Germline V gene lookup returns CDR1 GTSNPN and CDR2 SVGIG (reference sequence). The DNA for the CDR3 is TGTGCCTGGAACGGGATTGCGGGTGGCTACACCTTC. Translation gives CAWNGIAGGYTF.

This chain links TRBV4-1 with TRBJ1-1, with 8 bases aligning to TRBD1. With V trimmed by 1 base and J by 4 bases, 2 bases remained unmatched. CDR1 MGHRA and CDR2 YSYEKL come from the germline V gene. This CDR3 is built from 14 residues. DNA of the CDR3: TGCGCCAGCAGCCAAGCAGGGGGCATCACTGAAGCTTTCTTT. Its translation is CASSQAGGITEAFF.

The gene calls are TRBV29-1 and TRBJ1-3; the D gene is possibly TRBD1 (5 bases). From germline, CDR1 is SQVTM and CDR2 ANQGSEA. V lost 7 bases and J lost 0, with 13 bases in between. This CDR3 contains 14 residues. The CDR3 nucleotides are TGCAGCGCCAATGGGGGGGGCTCTGGAAACACCATATATTTT. It encodes CSANGGGSGNTIYF. Variable domain in full (rest from reference TRBV29-1 and TRBJ1-3): SAVISQKPSRDICQRGTSLTIQCQVDSQVTMMFWYRQQPGQSLTLIATANQGSEATYESGFVIDKFPISRPNLTFSTLTVSNMSPEDSSIYLCSANGGGSGNTIYFGEGSWLTVV.

The chain has TRBV5-6 and TRBJ2-2; tentative D call: TRBD1 (5 bases). CDR3 length: 16 residues. The V and J ends lost 5 bases and 1 base respectively, with 15 bases between them. Germline lookup yields CDR1 SGHDT and CDR2 YYEEEE. DNA of the CDR3: TGTGCCAGCAGTAATTTTTGGGGCGAGAACACCGGGGAGCTGTTTTTT. Protein: CASSNFWGENTGELFF. The variable domain in full, completed from reference TRBV5-6 and TRBJ2-2, reads DAGVTQSPTHLIKTRGQQVTLRCSPKSGHDTVSWYQQALGQGPQFIFQYYEEEERQRGNFPDRFSGHQFPNYSSELNVNALLLGDSALYLCASSNFWGENTGELFFGEGSRLTVL.

CDR3 coding DNA: TGTGCCAGCAGCCGACCCGGGGTGAACACTGAAGCTTTCTTT. It specifies CASSRPGVNTEAFF. The rearrangement uses TRBV14 and TRBJ1-1; D gene ambiguous. Per germline, CDR1 SGHDN and CDR2 FVKESK. The CDR3 sequence is 14 residues long. Trimming stripped 4 bases from V and 0 bases from J, with 9 bases between.

The rearrangement links TRBV5-1 to TRBJ2-5, with unresolved D. Trimming shortened V by 4 bases and J by 2 bases, and 6 bases separated the two germline ends. Germline CDR1 reads SGHRS; CDR2 reads YFSETQ. The CDR3 is 12 residues long. CDR3 bases: TGCGCCAGCAGCGAGCCACAAGAGACCCAGTACTTC. This codes for CASSEPQETQYF.

This chain links TRBV25-1 with TRBJ1-2; D unresolved. This CDR3 comprises 16 residues. V was pared by 5 bases and J by 4 bases, with 20 bases between. Germline values: CDR1 MGHDK, CDR2 SYGVNS. CDR3 loop: CASSPLGGQAFYGYTF. In DNA form, the CDR3 reads TGTGCCAGCAGTCCATTAGGCGGGCAGGCGTTCTATGGCTACACCTTC.

The chain joins TRBV10-1 to TRBJ2-7, with 12 positions matching TRBD2. CDR1 and CDR2 from the germline V gene are WNHNN and SYGVQD (reference sequence). This CDR3 contains 15 residues. The J segment lost 5 bases and the V segment lost 4 bases, leaving 6 bases of the junction unmatched. CDR3 nucleotides: TGCGCCAGCAGTGCCAGACTAGCGGGAGACCACGAGCAGTACTTC. Translating gives CASSARLAGDHEQYF.

The chain links TRBV6-4 to TRBJ1-1; the D is unclear. The CDR3 sequence is 14 residues long. V lost 4 bases and J 0 bases, leaving 9 bases between the germline ends. CDR1 and CDR2 (germline): MRHNA, SNTAGT. The CDR3 region has the DNA TGTGCCAGCAGTGGGACGGAGATGAACACTGAAGCTTTCTTT. This codes for CASSGTEMNTEAFF.

V gene TRBV7-2 combines with J gene TRBJ2-7; D perhaps matches TRBD1 (5 bases). The CDR3 is 13 amino acids. The germline V gene has CDR1 SGHTA and CDR2 FQGNSA. V was pared by 2 bases and J by 6 bases, with 11 bases between. In nucleotides, the CDR3 is TGTGCCAGCAGCTTATCCAGGGTGCGCGAGCAGTACTTC. Translated: CASSLSRVREQYF.

V usage is TRBV10-3 and J usage is TRBJ1-2, with D unresolved. The CDR3 spans 11 residues. CDR1 and CDR2 (germline): ENHRY, SYGVKD. V was trimmed by 7 bases and J by 10 bases, leaving 13 bases between them. Here the CDR3 DNA reads TGTGCCATCATGGCGGCGGAAGTCTACACCTTC. Its translation: CAIMAAEVYTF.

This clone was picked up a small number of times. The chain combines TRBV5-6 with TRBJ2-6; TRBD2 might be the D (5 bases). There are 16 residues in the CDR3. V dropped 2 bases and J dropped 2 bases, with 11 bases sitting between them. From germline, CDR1 is SGHDT and CDR2 YYEEEE. This CDR3 reads CASSFSAGAGANVLTF. CDR3 coding DNA: TGTGCCAGCAGCTTTTCTGCGGGTGCTGGGGCCAACGTCCTGACTTTC. Full variable domain (rest looked up from reference TRBV5-6 and TRBJ2-6): DAGVTQSPTHLIKTRGQQVTLRCSPKSGHDTVSWYQQALGQGPQFIFQYYEEEERQRGNFPDRFSGHQFPNYSSELNVNALLLGDSALYLCASSFSAGAGANVLTFGAGSRLTVL.

This chain joins TRBV12-5 and TRBJ2-1; 9 bases fit TRBD2. The CDR3 loop spans 16 amino acids. CDR1 and CDR2 (germline): LGHNT, FRNRAP. Trimming at V came to 1 base and at J to 3 bases, leaving 4 bases not matched to a gene. CDR3 nucleotides: TGTGCTAGTGGTTTGGCTAGCGGGACCAACTACAATGAGCAGTTCTTC. Translating gives CASGLASGTNYNEQFF.

The rearrangement links TRBV29-1 to TRBJ1-4; 9 nucleotides line up with TRBD1. V trimming: 4 bases; J trimming: 6 bases; junction bases outside the gene matches: 6. The V gene's germline CDR1 is SQVTM and CDR2 ANQGSEA. This CDR3 has 14 residues. CDR3 residues: CSVGSGTGYEKLFF. CDR3 coding DNA: TGCAGCGTTGGGTCCGGGACAGGGTATGAAAAACTGTTTTTT.

V gene TRBV5-1 combines with J gene TRBJ1-2, with 8 bases fitting TRBD1. The CDR3 runs to 15 residues. CDR1 is SGHRS, CDR2 YFSETQ, per germline. The trim removed 3 bases at V and 1 base at J, leaving 5 bases unmatched. The CDR3 spells CASSSGQGLNYGYTF. CDR3 in DNA: TGCGCCAGCAGCTCAGGACAGGGACTTAACTATGGCTACACCTTC.

The chain combines TRBV6-5 with TRBJ2-1, with D possibly TRBD1 on 5 matching bases. Trimming removed 7 bases from V and 7 bases from J, with 17 bases in between. Germline lookup yields CDR1 MNHEY and CDR2 SVGAGI. CDR3 size: 14 residues. For the CDR3, the DNA is TGTGCCAGCACCAACAGGTTATCAGGAAATGAGCAGTTCTTC. Protein product: CASTNRLSGNEQFF.

This rearrangement joins TRBV19 to TRBJ2-3; 8 bases match TRBD2. V lost 3 bases to trimming and J lost 11 bases; unmatched junction nucleotides: 7. Germline CDR1 LNHDA, CDR2 SQIVND (reference sequence). The CDR3 has 13 residues. CDR3 nucleotide sequence: TGTGCCAGTAGTATCCGGGAGGGCCAGGGGCAGTATTTT. It encodes CASSIREGQGQYF.

This chain uses TRBV27 with TRBJ2-7; D may be TRBD1 (6 bases). V was cut by 4 bases and J by 3 bases, with 13 bases left in between. The CDR3 loop spans 14 amino acids. Per germline, CDR1 MNHEY and CDR2 SMNVEV (reference sequence). The CDR3, as DNA: TGTGCCAGCAGTTCAATCGGGACAAGCTACGAGCAGTACTTC. Residues: CASSSIGTSYEQYF.

The sample holds a few counts of this clone. The V and J genes are TRBV7-2 and TRBJ1-5, with TRBD1 as a possible D gene (6 bases). Germline V CDR1 and CDR2: SGHTA, FQGNSA. The V end lost 6 bases, the J end lost 2 bases, and 14 bases lay between the germline ends. The CDR3 spans 15 residues. The CDR3 here is CASSSMRQGNQPQHF. Here the CDR3 DNA reads TGTGCCAGCAGTTCTATGCGACAGGGCAATCAGCCCCAGCATTTT. Full variable domain (rest looked up from reference TRBV7-2 and TRBJ1-5): GAGVSQSPSNKVTEKGKDVELRCDPISGHTALYWYRQSLGQGLEFLIYFQGNSAPDKSGLPSDRFSAERTGGSVSTLTIQRTQQEDSAVYLCASSSMRQGNQPQHFGDGTRLSIL.

The rearrangement uses TRBV30 and TRBJ1-6; the match to TRBD1 covers 7 bases. Germline V gives CDR1 GTSNPN, CDR2 SVGIG (reference sequence). V shed 1 base and J 10 bases; nucleotides not matched to a gene: 7. The CDR3 extends over 14 amino acids. For the CDR3, the DNA is TGTGCCTGGAGTGAGGGACAGTCAGGATCACCCCTCCACTTT. Protein product: CAWSEGQSGSPLHF.

The J gene is TRBJ2-1, the V gene TRBV6-5; TRBD1 is a possible D gene (6 bases). This CDR3 has 14 residues. Germline CDR1 reads MNHEY; CDR2 reads SVGAGI. Between the trimmed V and J ends, which lost 5 bases and 3 bases, there was a span of 11 bases. This CDR3 reads CASSIGDNYNEQFF. Written as DNA, the CDR3 is TGTGCCAGCAGTATAGGGGACAACTACAATGAGCAGTTCTTC.

J is TRBJ2-3 and V is TRBV5-1; TRBD2 agrees at 13 bases. V lost 3 bases and J lost 2; bases outside the gene matches: 6. The CDR3 extends over 17 amino acids. Germline lookup yields CDR1 SGHRS and CDR2 YFSETQ. The CDR3 loop reads CASSSSLAGGDTDTQYF. The CDR3 DNA sequence: TGCGCCAGCAGCTCCTCACTAGCGGGGGGGGACACAGATACGCAGTATTTT.

This clone has a handful of counts. CDR3 in amino acids: CASSWGTEAFF. The CDR3, as DNA: TGTGCCAGCAGCTGGGGGACTGAAGCTTTCTTT. This chain uses TRBV11-2 with TRBJ1-1; tentative D call: TRBD1 (5 bases). Germline CDR1 is SGHAT and CDR2 is FQNNGV. The CDR3 runs to 11 residues. V was pared by 4 bases and J by 5 bases, with 5 bases between.

The chain recombines TRBV10-3 with TRBJ1-2; D gene unclear. The CDR3 contains 14 residues. From germline, CDR1 is ENHRY and CDR2 SYGVKD. The germline V and J ends were trimmed by 3 bases and 2 bases, with 10 bases remaining between them. The CDR3 reads CAISEGHDNYGYTF. The CDR3 DNA reads as TGTGCCATCAGTGAAGGGCACGACAACTATGGCTACACCTTC.

The chain uses TRBV7-2 and TRBJ2-7; 8 bases line up with TRBD1. The CDR3 contains 15 residues. With 8 bases clipped from V and 0 bases from J, the junction kept 9 bases outside the gene matches. The germline gives CDR1 SGHTA, CDR2 FQGNSA. CDR3 DNA sequence: TGTGCCAGCGGAGCACAGACAGGGGTCTCCTACGAGCAGTACTTC. It codes for CASGAQTGVSYEQYF.

The rearrangement uses TRBV11-3 and TRBJ1-1; D may be TRBD1 (5 bases). V lost 3 bases to trimming and J lost 4 bases, with 9 bases between them. The length of the CDR3 is 13 residues. Germline V gene data show CDR1 as SGHNT and CDR2 as YENEEA. Written as DNA, the CDR3 is TGTGCCAGCAGCTTTGTTGGGGGCACTGAAGCTTTCTTT. This encodes CASSFVGGTEAFF. Together with reference TRBV11-3 and TRBJ1-1, the CDR3 gives the full variable domain: EAGVVQSPRYKIIEKKQPVAFWCNPISGHNTLYWYLQNLGQGPELLIRYENEEAVDDSQLPKDRFSAERLKGVDSTLKIQPAELGDSAVYLCASSFVGGTEAFFGQGTRLTVV.